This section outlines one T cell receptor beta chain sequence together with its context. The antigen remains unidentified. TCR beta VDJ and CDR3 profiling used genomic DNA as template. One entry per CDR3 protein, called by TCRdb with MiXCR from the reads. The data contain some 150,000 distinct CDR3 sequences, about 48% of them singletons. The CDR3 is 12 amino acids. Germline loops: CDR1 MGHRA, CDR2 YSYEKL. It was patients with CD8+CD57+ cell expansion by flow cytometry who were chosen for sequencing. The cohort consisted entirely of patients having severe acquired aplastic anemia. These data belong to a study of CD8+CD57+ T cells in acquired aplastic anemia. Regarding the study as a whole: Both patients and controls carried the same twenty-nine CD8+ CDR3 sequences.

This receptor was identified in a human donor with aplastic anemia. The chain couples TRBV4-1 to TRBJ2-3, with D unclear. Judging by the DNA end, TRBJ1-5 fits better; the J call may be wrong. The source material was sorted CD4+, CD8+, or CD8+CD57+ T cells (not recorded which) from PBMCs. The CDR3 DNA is TGCGCCAGCAGCCAAGTGAATCAGCCCCAGCATTTT. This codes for CASSQVNQPQHF.